These 21 T cell receptor beta chains were sequenced from one sample in a study of blood T cell repertoires in COVID-19. The protocol was immunoSEQ multiplex PCR, while the TCRdb copy is restricted to in-frame clones and leaves out a portion. The sample yields under 250,000 clones, over 75% seen once. Sequenced input: PBMCs or T cells enriched from blood (not recorded which). These receptor sequences come from a middle-aged man who had recovered from COVID-19.

This clone was seen more than once but under ten times. Other nucleotide sequences from this sample produce the same CDR3. J is TRBJ1-1 and V is TRBV28; 7 bases match TRBD1. The CDR3 extends over 13 amino acids. The germline V gene encodes CDR1 MDHEN and CDR2 SYDVKM. The V segment lost 2 bases and the J segment 3 bases; nucleotides outside the gene matches: 0. CDR3 protein: CASSLDRDTEAFF. CDR3 nucleotide sequence: TGTGCCAGCAGTTTAGACAGGGACACTGAAGCTTTCTTT. Full variable domain (remainder filled in from reference TRBV28 and TRBJ1-1): DVKVTQSSRYLVKRTGEKVFLECVQDMDHENMFWYRQDPGLGLRLIYFSYDVKMKEKGDIPEGYSVSREKKERFSLILESASTNQTSMYLCASSLDRDTEAFFGQGTRLTVV.

The chain is built from TRBV5-4 and TRBJ2-1, with TRBD2 identical over 7 bases. The CDR3 consists of 16 residues. Germline-derived CDR1 and CDR2 are SGHNT and YYREEE (reference sequence). With 0 bases clipped from V and 1 base from J, the junction kept 4 bases outside the gene matches. The CDR3 loop is CASSLASGVSYNEQFF. The DNA of the CDR3 is TGTGCCAGCAGCTTGGCCAGCGGGGTATCCTACAATGAGCAGTTCTTC.

CDR3 amino acids: CAISGLGSSYEQYF. The CDR3 nucleotides read TGTGCCATCAGTGGACTTGGGAGCTCCTACGAGCAGTACTTC. The chain links TRBV10-3 to TRBJ2-7; possible D gene TRBD2, 5 bases. The CDR3 covers 14 residues. Trimming took off 4 bases at V and 0 bases at J, with 10 bases between the two ends. CDR1 and CDR2 from the germline V gene are ENHRY and SYGVKD.

This clone has a handful of counts. This chain joins TRBV9 and TRBJ2-5; D perhaps matches TRBD1 (7 bases). V was pared by 4 bases and J by 5 bases, with 15 bases between. This CDR3 has 14 amino acids. Germline V gene lookup returns CDR1 SGDLS and CDR2 YYNGEE. The CDR3 protein is CASSRSGGSETQYF. CDR3 in DNA: TGTGCCAGCAGCCGGTCAGGGGGGTCGGAGACCCAGTACTTC.

The genes are TRBV14 and TRBJ1-1; D is unresolved. Trimming took off 4 bases at V and 4 bases at J, with 10 bases between the two ends. This CDR3 contains 13 residues. CDR1 is SGHDN, CDR2 FVKESK, per germline. The CDR3 DNA reads TGTGCCAGCAGCCTCGGCGCGGCCACTGAAGCTTTCTTT. Translating gives CASSLGAATEAFF.

This chain links TRBV7-9 with TRBJ2-7, with D hard to call. The V end lost 5 bases, the J end lost 2 bases, and 13 bases lay between the germline ends. This CDR3 has 14 amino acids. Germline V CDR1 and CDR2: SEHNR, FQNEAQ (reference sequence). CDR3 sequence reads: CASSRLLPTYEQYF. In nucleotides, the CDR3 is TGTGCCAGCAGCCGACTCCTACCAACCTACGAGCAGTACTTC.

The gene calls are TRBV29-1 and TRBJ2-3; no clear D. The ends were cut back, 6 bases at V and 2 bases at J, with 9 bases in the middle. Per germline, CDR1 SQVTM and CDR2 ANQGSEA. This CDR3 comprises 12 residues. In DNA, the CDR3 is TGCAGCGTCCATCGGTACACAGATACGCAGTATTTT. This gives the protein CSVHRYTDTQYF.

This clone was counted a single time. The chain links TRBV2 to TRBJ1-2; D unclear. Germline V gene sequence: CDR1 SNHLY, CDR2 FYNNEI. The CDR3 spans 13 residues. The V and J ends lost 5 bases and 5 bases respectively, with 12 bases between them. In DNA form, the CDR3 reads TGTGCCAGCAGTAAAGACGGAGAATATGGCTACACCTTC. Amino acid sequence: CASSKDGEYGYTF.

The chain recombines TRBV20-1 with TRBJ1-2; 9 nucleotides align to TRBD1. CDR3 length: 14 amino acids. CDR1 is DFQATT and CDR2 is SNEGSKA in the germline V gene (reference sequence). Unmatched junction bases numbered 10, after V lost 3 bases and J lost 8 bases. The CDR3 nucleotides read TGCAGTGCTAGTCTACAGGGGGCGTCACGGGGCTACACCTTC. Protein product: CSASLQGASRGYTF.

This clone was found a few times. The chain links TRBV7-2 to TRBJ2-7, with 11 bases matching TRBD2. V shed 1 base and J 3 bases; nucleotides not matched to a gene: 2. Germline V gene lookup returns CDR1 SGHTA and CDR2 FQGNSA. The CDR3 covers 15 residues. The CDR3 bases are TGTGCCAGCAGCTTAGGACTAGCGGGAAACTACGAGCAGTACTTC. Its translation: CASSLGLAGNYEQYF.

The chain recombines TRBV19 with TRBJ1-6; tentative D call: TRBD1 (6 bases). Germline CDR1 LNHDA, CDR2 SQIVND (reference sequence). CDR3 size: 12 residues. The V and J ends lost 6 bases and 8 bases respectively, with 8 bases between them. The CDR3 region has the DNA TGTGCCAGTAGGGACAGTGATTCACCCCTCCACTTT. This translates into CASRDSDSPLHF.

The chain is built from TRBV5-6 and TRBJ2-3; 9 bases align to TRBD2. The V segment lost 4 bases and the J segment 3 bases; nucleotides outside the gene matches: 12. The germline gives CDR1 SGHDT, CDR2 YYEEEE. The CDR3 has 17 residues. The CDR3 spells CASSLEPGLAKTDTQYF. The CDR3 bases are TGTGCCAGCAGCCTCGAGCCGGGACTAGCTAAAACAGATACGCAGTATTTT.

The gene calls are TRBV4-2 and TRBJ1-2; no definite D call. Deletions cut 0 bases from V and 1 base from J, with 6 bases between. CDR3 length: 14 residues. In germline, CDR1 is LGHNA, CDR2 YNFKEQ. In DNA form, the CDR3 reads TGTGCCAGCAGCCAAGATCCGGGTAACTATGGCTACACCTTC. Protein product: CASSQDPGNYGYTF.

This chain connects TRBV5-1 to TRBJ2-7, with D possibly TRBD2 on 7 matching bases. CDR3 length: 15 amino acids. The germline gives CDR1 SGHRS, CDR2 YFSETQ. Between the trimmed V and J ends, which lost 0 bases and 2 bases, there was a span of 12 bases. CDR3: CASSLVAGATYEQYF. CDR3 DNA sequence: TGCGCCAGCAGCTTGGTTGCGGGGGCTACCTACGAGCAGTACTTC.

The chain carries TRBV7-9 and TRBJ1-1, with 7 positions matching TRBD1. Germline V gives CDR1 SEHNR, CDR2 FQNEAQ (reference sequence). The CDR3 contains 17 residues. V dropped 4 bases and J dropped 1; count of bases not matched to a gene: 12. The CDR3 here is CASSWPRDRNRNTEAFF. CDR3 in DNA: TGTGCCAGCAGCTGGCCCCGGGACAGAAATCGGAACACTGAAGCTTTCTTT.

This chain joins TRBV3-1 (or the pseudogene TRBV3-2) and TRBJ1-2; no definite D call. The CDR3 runs to 13 residues. Between the trimmed V and J ends, which lost 2 bases and 4 bases, there was a span of 8 bases. Germline CDR1 and CDR2: LGHDT and YNNKEL (reference sequence). CDR3 region: CASSQIQSYGYTF. The CDR3 bases are TGTGCCAGCAGCCAAATCCAGTCCTATGGCTACACCTTC.

V and J are TRBV4-1 and TRBJ2-2; tentative D call: TRBD2 (5 bases). CDR1 MGHRA and CDR2 YSYEKL come from the germline V gene. The CDR3 has 16 residues. The V end was cut by 1 base, the J end by 0 bases, with 9 bases between. CDR3 sequence: CASSQVRETNTGELFF. The CDR3 nucleotides read TGCGCCAGCAGCCAAGTGAGGGAGACGAACACCGGGGAGCTGTTTTTT.

The chain is built from TRBV5-5 and TRBJ1-1; unclear D gene. There are 13 residues in the CDR3. CDR1 and CDR2 from the germline V gene are SGHKS and YYEKEE (reference sequence). The V end was cut by 4 bases, the J end by 2 bases, with 9 bases between. CDR3 region: CASSPYLNTEAFF. The CDR3, as DNA: TGTGCCAGCAGCCCCTACTTAAACACTGAAGCTTTCTTT.

On this clone itself: The junction differs from germline at one of its ends, possibly a read error. The chain employs TRBV9 and TRBJ2-5; tentatively, D is TRBD1 (6 bases). Germline-derived CDR1 and CDR2 are SGDLS and YYNGEE. CDR3 length equals 12 residues. The CDR3 DNA reads as TGTGCCAGCAGCGTAGTTCATGGACAGTTAAACTTC. Its protein is CASSVVHGQLNF. The variable domain in full, completed from reference TRBV9 and TRBJ2-5, reads DSGVTQTPKHLITATGQRVTLRCSPRSGDLSVYWYQQSLDQGLQFLIQYYNGEERAKGNILERFSAQQFPDLHSELNLSSLELGDSALYFCASSVVHGQLNFGPGTRLLVL.

The chain carries TRBV10-3 and TRBJ1-2, with 9 bases lining up with TRBD1. Germline V lookup: CDR1 ENHRY, CDR2 SYGVKD. CDR3 length: 15 residues. V lost 3 bases, J lost 4 bases, and 6 bases stayed unmatched. As DNA, the CDR3 is TGTGCCATCAGTGAACTAGGACAGGGGATCTATGGCTACACCTTC. It specifies CAISELGQGIYGYTF.

This sequence joins TRBV29-1 and TRBJ1-1; D unclear. CDR1 SQVTM and CDR2 ANQGSEA come from the germline V gene. The CDR3 spans 14 residues. The V end was cut by 4 bases, the J end by 1 base, with 13 bases between. The chain's CDR3 is CSVVITAGNTEAFF. The CDR3 DNA sequence: TGCAGCGTTGTCATCACGGCAGGGAACACTGAAGCTTTCTTT.